The text below deals with one T cell receptor (beta chain). Its cognate antigen has yet to be identified. This entry belongs to a study of cytomegalovirus exposure and HLA in healthy donors (dated by TCRdb to about 2017). For the study in its entirety: According to an earlier analysis of 550 to 750 of the donors, 150 million to 200 million T cells yielded roughly 110 million unique TCR beta sequences and about 300 Gb of sequence data. Roughly 300 gigabases of sequencing data and about 92 million unique TCR sequences made up an early release that covered roughly 670 HLA-typed donors. The genetic ancestry cluster associated with self-reported Caucasian donors included 81% of the roughly 400 genotyped donors. The study aimed to test whether signatures of past pathogen exposure could be identified by cataloging public T cell receptors. The study profiled the T cell repertoires of under 850 subjects by immunosequencing and related them to cytomegalovirus serostatus. A separate validation cohort of 100 to 150 different subjects was used in addition to the roughly 700-subject first cohort. To predict cytomegalovirus infection status, the study brought together high-throughput TCR immunosequencing, statistical association of individual TCRs with disease status, and machine learning. A later analysis re-analyzed previously published TCR beta repertoires from roughly 690 donors and added high-resolution HLA genotyping to study TCR occurrence patterns. The later analysis used no new phenotypic data to find candidate immune exposures, relying instead on TCR beta sequences and their occurrence across donors. In an earlier analysis of 587 of the donors, high-throughput TCR beta sequencing was used to judge whether each TCR beta V gene segment behaved as functional or pseudogenic. Donor age, sex, ethnicity and CMV serostatus were collected together with the repertoire data. A later genetic analysis took genome-wide SNP genotypes for about three fifths of the roughly 670 donors and used that subset as a discovery cohort. Every repertoire in the discovery cohort had been generated on one and the same sequencing platform. HLA typing included class I and class II loci at four-digit resolution. Typing coverage varied by locus: roughly 629-640 donors for A, B, C, DRB1 and DQB1; some 520 for DQA1; 606 for DPA1; 400 to 480 for DPB1. Five DR-DQ haplotypes were handled as single units for association and clustering because linkage in the cohort was strong. Among about 360 genotyped donors of the cohort, an average of approximately 230,000 unique TCR beta nucleotide sequences were sequenced per donor, roughly a sixth of them non-productive.

Study-level results and caveats: The study listed 150 to 200 TCR beta chains as associated with cytomegalovirus. The classifier was reported to diagnose cytomegalovirus status with high specificity and sensitivity in both the original cohort and the validation cohort. Most CMV-associated TCR beta chains appeared to be HLA-restricted in a later analysis, and the HLA associations seemed to be driven largely by CMV exposure. Most TCR sequences were observed very rarely across donors, whereas some public TCRs were present in many individuals. This cohort had only TCR beta chains sequenced, and the lack of alpha or paired-chain data limited which features could be detected. According to a later genetic analysis, donors in an Asian-associated ancestry cluster had fewer N-insertions in productive TCRs than the approximately 630-donor mean. In a later analysis, TCR association rates were found to vary across HLA loci, with the most associated TCRs seen for DRB1 alleles and the fewest for HLA-C alleles. Strong co-occurrence of HLA alleles, especially DR and DQ, made assigning TCR associations to individual alleles difficult. V-gene and J-gene trimming of TCR beta chains was associated with a missense DCLRE1C variant in a later genetic analysis, and the association was replicated in an independent cohort. Because HLA typing was unavailable for some donors at each locus, only the typed subset was used in association tests. In vitro tests confirmed that a few of the cytomegalovirus-associated TCR beta chains recognize cytomegalovirus antigens. In a later analysis, 15,000 to 20,000 TCR beta sequences were associated with specific HLA alleles at a false discovery rate of 0.05. Linkage disequilibrium might explain the correlated functional status among segregating V segments, but an unknown experimental factor could not be excluded. The only immune exposure information available for the cohort was CMV serostatus. Sequencing depth was assumed to be roughly uniform across donors in the presence/absence analyses, though that assumption may not hold. A cluster of highly shared sequence variants was judged likely to be a technical artifact of the sequencing pipeline. A later analysis reported that several top co-occurrence clusters appeared linked to parvovirus B19, influenza, CMV and Epstein-Barr virus. Because counts were too low, seventeen rarely observed V segments, including chromosome 9 orphons, were excluded from the earlier analysis of under 650 of the donors. A later analysis found that HLA-associated TCR beta chains were more clonally expanded and had lower generation probabilities than equally common non-associated chains. In an earlier analysis of roughly 500 of the donors, most TCR beta V segments appeared in productive rearrangements about 90% or about 30% of the time, broadly matching IMGT annotations. A further reported finding was that TCR beta sequences accurately predicted the HLA-A and HLA-B alleles for most subjects in the first cohort. The authors suggested that the approach could potentially be generalized to other disease states and immunological phenotypes.

The method behind the library was the immunoSEQ multiplex PCR assay. For the multiplex PCR, a mixture combining 60 forward primers for TCR Vbeta segments and 13 reverse primers for TCR Jbeta segments was used. The CDR3 region of rearranged TCR beta genes was amplified from genomic DNA by a multiplex PCR assay. On the Illumina HiSeq System, the amplified TCR beta libraries were sequenced as 87-base-pair reads. The study's own analysis went as follows. A later analysis counted about 76 million unique TCR beta chains across the 650 to 800 repertoires, and approximately 11 million of these chains were shared by at least two donors. Raw reads were error-corrected and collapsed into unique sequences by a nearest-neighbor algorithm in which closely related sequences were merged to remove PCR and sequencing errors. To assign V, D and J gene segments, CDR3 sequences were aligned to IMGT reference sequences. For a sequence to be retained, a match of at least six nucleotides was required to both a V gene segment and a J gene segment. A rearrangement was called productive if the CDR3 had no stop codons and remained in frame with V and J, and every other rearrangement was called non-productive. CDR3 was defined by IMGT convention, running from the second conserved V-encoded cysteine to the conserved J-encoded phenylalanine. Sequences without an unambiguous match to a single V gene segment were excluded from the earlier analysis of approximately 600 of the donors. An earlier analysis of almost 600 of the donors classified V segments as functional when productive rearrangements were above 56.7% and as segregating when the standard deviation between donors was above 5%. To diagnose cytomegalovirus status from the catalog of TCR beta chain sequences, a statistical classification framework was built. In a later analysis, V and J genes were assigned by comparing TCR nucleotide sequences against IMGT/GENE-DB human TR gene sequences. A later analysis assigned CDR3 sequences and most-parsimonious VDJ recombination scenarios with the TCRdist pipeline. In a later analysis, each TCR beta chain was defined by its CDR3 amino acid sequence together with its V-gene family, and reads without a unique V-gene family were excluded. As a way to deal with suspected cross-contamination and a sequencing artifact, a later analysis dropped more than 500 nucleotide sequences that were highly shared and had low generation probability. In a later analysis, a clonal expansion index was calculated for each public chain from normalized within-repertoire ranks of inferred template counts. A later analysis computed generation probabilities with a VDJ recombination model fitted to out-of-frame rearrangements, and checked the results against IGoR. Hypergeometric tests were used in a later analysis to score TCR-TCR, TCR-HLA and TCR-CMV co-occurrence, with a repertoire-size bias correction applied to the TCR pairs. A later analysis estimated false discovery rates by permuting HLA or CMV assignments 20 times. A later analysis grouped co-occurring TCRs with DBSCAN, adding TCRdist sequence similarity when clustering within HLA-allele-positive subsets. Repertoires with fewer than 30,000 or more than 120,000 public chains were left out of co-occurrence clustering, as were about 5 repertoires with anomalous nucleotide sharing. Here the immuneACCESS table is served through TCRdb, limited to in-frame sequences with V and J called. Missing clones are a known gap in these copies; in checked studies unresolved V genes cover under half, and the rest lacks a known reason. The D gene and trimming were derived from the DNA, and the V and J assignments and clone size from that table. The sample table on file contains some 70,000 clones. The ten largest make up 2.5% to 3% of the sample.

The cohort was made up of under 800 healthy bone marrow donors. At the time of sampling, every cohort member was nominally healthy, though immune exposures that went unrecorded were likely present. The donor tested CMV seronegative, placing the donor among the roughly 340 seronegative members of the cohort. A peripheral blood sample was provided by each donor, and peripheral blood mononuclear cells were used for TCR beta sequencing. Genomic DNA extraction from the blood cell samples was performed with the Qiagen DNeasy Blood Extraction Kit. Sequencing input: PBMCs. The clonotype originates from a middle-aged man in good health and CMV-seronegative.

The DNA sequence follows: TGTGCCAGCAGCATGGACAGTATTGCCTACGAGCAGTACTTC. Its protein is CASSMDSIAYEQYF. Recombination connected TRBV7-2 to TRBJ2-7; the D gene is perhaps TRBD1, from 6 matching bases. Reading from cysteine to phenylalanine, the CDR3 counts 14 amino acids. Just CDR3 DNA is preserved here, 42 bases in frame from base 1. Relative to germline, V is 5 bases shorter and J is 2 bases shorter, with 13 bases between their ends. In the germline V gene, CDR1 corresponds to SGHTA and CDR2 to FQGNSA.